This is a list of T cell receptor beta chains from one sample in a study of T cells in Graves' hyperthyroidism and ophthalmopathy. MiXCR, run by TCRdb on the multiplex PCR reads, gives a single entry per CDR3 protein. The sample comprises about half a million distinct CDR3 sequences, around 22% of which are singletons, and 11% rests with the top ten. Specimen: blood. The source is a young woman with Graves' ophthalmopathy. Each CDR3 is given with its conserved first and last residue. The D gene is left open where the match is weak. For some rows the clone size is stated as once, few or many, or as a class when expanded; others skip it.

D gene	V gene	clone size	J gene	CDR3 DNA	CDR3 protein
.	TRBV29-1	few	TRBJ2-4	TGCAGCGCATTGACAAACATTCAGTACTTC	CSALTNIQYF
TRBD1	TRBV3-1	few	TRBJ1-1	TGTGCCAGCAGCCACGCTGACAGGGAGGGAGCTTTCTTT	CASSHADREGAFF
.	TRBV10-3	many	TRBJ1-3	TGTGCCATCAGCGGGGCCTCTGGAAACACCATATATTTT	CAISGASGNTIYF
.	TRBV7-8	many	TRBJ2-2	TGTGCCAGCAGCTTACAGGGGACGGGGACCGGGGAGCTGTTTTTT	CASSLQGTGTGELFF
TRBD1	TRBV12-3/TRBV12-4	once	TRBJ1-5	TGTGCCAGCAGTTTAGGGACAGGGTTCAATCAGCCCCAGCATTTT	CASSLGTGFNQPQHF
.	TRBV12-3/TRBV12-4	.	TRBJ1-6	TGTGCCAGCAGCCCCGATCATGTGTCACCCCTCCACTTT	CASSPDHVSPLHF
.	TRBV11-2	.	TRBJ2-5	TGTGCCAGCAGCCCCTGGGTGGGGAGAGAGACCCAGTACTTC	CASSPWVGRETQYF
TRBD1	TRBV18	.	TRBJ1-5	TGTGCCAGCTCACTTACCGGGACAGGGAACAATCAGCCCCAGCATTTT	CASSLTGTGNNQPQHF
TRBD2	TRBV3-1	.	TRBJ2-5	TGTGCCAGCAGCCAAGGGTTACTAGCGGGGGGGCAAGAGACCCAGTACTTC	CASSQGLLAGGQETQYF
TRBD2	TRBV20-1	.	TRBJ2-5	TGCAGTGCTAGAGATCAGGAGCGGGGGGGCGGAGAGACCCAGTACTTC	CSARDQERGGGETQYF
.	TRBV12-3/TRBV12-4	.	TRBJ1-1	TGTGCCAGCAGCACTCGACGGCCCACTGAAGCTTTCTTT	CASSTRRPTEAFF
.	TRBV27	.	TRBJ2-7	TGTGCCAGCAGTTTATGGTCCGGGGGTCGGTACGAGCAGTACTTC	CASSLWSGGRYEQYF
.	TRBV27	many	TRBJ1-1	TGTGCCAGCAGTTTATCGGGGGCCTGGGGCACTGAAGCTTTCTTT	CASSLSGAWGTEAFF
.	TRBV29-1	.	TRBJ2-5	TGCAGCGTTGTGCAGGGGTATTTTGGGGAGACCCAGTACTTC	CSVVQGYFGETQYF
TRBD1	TRBV7-6	many	TRBJ1-5	TGTGCCAGCAGCCCCCGGACAGGGGACAATCAGCCCCAGCATTTT	CASSPRTGDNQPQHF
.	TRBV15	.	TRBJ2-7	TGTGCCACCAGGGAATCCCACTACGAGCAGTACTTC	CATRESHYEQYF
TRBD2	TRBV20-1	few	TRBJ2-5	TGCAGTGCTAGAGCCGAACTAGCGGATCTTTGGGAGACCCAGTACTTC	CSARAELADLWETQYF
.	TRBV15	many	TRBJ2-5	TGTGCCACCAGCAGGGAAGGACAGTTCCAAGAGACCCAGTACTTC	CATSREGQFQETQYF
.	TRBV3-1	many	TRBJ2-7	TGTGCCAGCAGCCAAGGGGTCTACGAGCAGTACTTC	CASSQGVYEQYF
TRBD1	TRBV30	many	TRBJ1-2	TGTGCCGTGGGACAGGGGATCTATGGCTACACCTTC	CAVGQGIYGYTF
.	TRBV10-3	once	TRBJ2-7	TGTGCCATCAGTGAGGGTAGCGCAAGCTCCTACGAGCAGTACTTC	CAISEGSASSYEQYF
.	TRBV20-1	many	TRBJ2-7	TGCAGTGCCCCGCGGTGGCAGGCTTCCCACGAGCAGTACTTC	CSAPRWQASHEQYF
.	TRBV7-3	many	TRBJ1-2	TGTGCCAGCAGCCCGACCGGTCAGTATGGCTACACCTTC	CASSPTGQYGYTF
.	TRBV6-1	many	TRBJ2-5	TGTGCCAGCAGTCGACTGACAGCAACCCAGTACTTC	CASSRLTATQYF
.	TRBV29-1	.	TRBJ2-6	TGCAGCGGCTCTACACCCGGGGCCAACGTCCTGACTTTC	CSGSTPGANVLTF
.	TRBV20-1	once	TRBJ1-1	TGCAGTGCTGGCGAGGGGGAAGCTTTCTTT	CSAGEGEAFF
.	TRBV12-3/TRBV12-4	.	TRBJ2-2	TGTGCCAGCAGTTTAAGTTCCCGGGTCATGGTAGGCACCGGGGAGCTGTTTTTT	CASSLSSRVMVGTGELFF
TRBD2	TRBV6-5	many	TRBJ2-7	TGTGCCAGCAGACTAGCGGGGACCGATTACGAGCAGTACTTC	CASRLAGTDYEQYF